The 31 T cell receptor beta chains listed next were all sequenced from one sample in a study of shared clonotypes between healthy human individuals. Sequencing was performed with immunoSEQ multiplex PCR; in TCRdb, only in-frame clones are kept and a portion is missing. Altogether over a million clones are present, about 84% being singletons, with the ten largest covering roughly 0.62%. The specimen was memory CD4+ T cells from PBMCs. Subset described: CD45RA-negative fraction. Receptors were obtained from a man aged 18 to 29 in good health. Some clones in this sample may be carry-over from other donors' samples.

As regards this clone: Since a much larger clone is just one base distant, this may be a read error. This chain uses TRBV7-9 with TRBJ1-1, with D possibly TRBD1 on 6 matching bases. Per germline, CDR1 SEHNR and CDR2 FQNEAQ (reference sequence). This CDR3 has 15 residues. In DNA form, the CDR3 reads TGTGCCGGCAGCCCCAGGGGTCAGGCGAACACTGAAGCTTTCTTT. Protein sequence: CAGSPRGQANTEAFF.

The chain links TRBV6-1 to TRBJ2-7, with D tentatively TRBD1 (8 bases). Germline assignment: CDR1 MNHNS and CDR2 SASEGT. There are 14 residues in the CDR3. V gave up 8 bases and J gave up 6 bases, with 20 bases separating them. The CDR3 spells CASGLQGGLTEQYF. The CDR3 DNA follows: TGTGCCAGCGGGTTACAGGGGGGGCTGACCGAGCAGTACTTC.

In regard to this clone: A read error may explain this, as a much larger clone is one base away. Other DNA variants within this sample encode the same CDR3. The V and J genes are TRBV9 and TRBJ2-5; 7 bases map to TRBD1. CDR3 length: 14 residues. The V gene end was trimmed by 4 bases and the J gene end by 1 base; junction bases not matched to a gene: 4. CDR1 and CDR2 (germline): SGDLS, YYNGEE. In DNA, the CDR3 is TGTGCCAGCAGCTTCGGGACAGCCCAAGAGACCCAGTACTTC. Its protein is CASSFGTAQETQYF.

The chain couples TRBV7-2 to TRBJ1-2; the D gene is possibly TRBD1 (6 bases). CDR3 length: 14 amino acids. The germline V gene encodes CDR1 SGHTA and CDR2 FQGNSA. Trimming stripped 5 bases from V and 1 base from J, with 11 bases between. CDR3 coding DNA: TGTGCCAGCAGCATCTCAGGGGTTAACTATGGCTACACCTTC. Translation: CASSISGVNYGYTF. The full variable domain, rest sourced from reference TRBV7-2 and TRBJ1-2, is GAGVSQSPSNKVTEKGKDVELRCDPISGHTALYWYRQSLGQGLEFLIYFQGNSAPDKSGLPSDRFSAERTGGSVSTLTIQRTQQEDSAVYLCASSISGVNYGYTFGSGTRLTVV.

The CDR3: CASSRPGVGANVLTF. CDR3 bases: TGTGCCAGCAGCAGACCAGGGGTCGGGGCCAACGTCCTGACTTTC. The chain combines TRBV28 with TRBJ2-6; a possible D gene is TRBD1 (6 bases). The ends were cut back, 6 bases at V and 4 bases at J, with 13 bases in the middle. There are 15 residues in the CDR3. CDR1 is MDHEN and CDR2 is SYDVKM in the germline V gene.

This sequence joins TRBV9 and TRBJ1-1; D is undetermined. With 4 bases removed from V and 1 base from J, the gap between germline ends came to 17 bases. In germline, CDR1 is SGDLS, CDR2 YYNGEE. CDR3 length: 16 amino acids. As DNA, the CDR3 is TGTGCCAGCAGCCCCACGGTGGGAGCGGGGAACACTGAAGCTTTCTTT. This encodes CASSPTVGAGNTEAFF.

The chain employs TRBV13 and TRBJ2-3; TRBD2 aligns across 14 bases. Losses at the gene ends were 5 bases for V and 3 bases for J; bases not matched to a gene: 10. CDR1 is PRHDT, CDR2 FYEKMQ, per germline (reference sequence). This CDR3 comprises 18 residues. In DNA form, the CDR3 reads TGTGCCAGCAGCGCTCCGGGACTAGCGGGAGTAGGAACAGATACGCAGTATTTT. Translated, it gives CASSAPGLAGVGTDTQYF.

The chain uses TRBV4-1 and TRBJ1-1, with D possibly TRBD1 on 5 matching bases. V was shortened by 6 bases and J by 0 bases, with 11 bases between the two germline ends. CDR3 size: 14 residues. Germline V gives CDR1 MGHRA, CDR2 YSYEKL. The CDR3 DNA sequence: TGCGCCAGCAGTAAGGGGAACATGAACACTGAAGCTTTCTTT. Residues: CASSKGNMNTEAFF.

About this clone itself: A far larger clone is just one base off, so this is likely a read error. This sequence joins TRBV29-1 and TRBJ1-2; D is possibly TRBD1 (5 bases). There are 13 residues in the CDR3. Germline V CDR1 and CDR2: SQVTM, ANQGSEA. CDR3 loop: CSVDPQGGYGCTF. In DNA form, the CDR3 reads TGCAGCGTTGACCCCCAGGGCGGGTATGGCTGCACCTTC.

The chain carries TRBV5-1 and TRBJ1-4, with 8 bases that match TRBD1. Per germline, CDR1 SGHRS and CDR2 YFSETQ. V gave up 4 bases and J gave up 8 bases; unmatched junction bases: 10. There are 15 residues in the CDR3. The CDR3 loop is CASSATGVKNEKLFF. CDR3 sequence (DNA): TGCGCCAGCAGCGCGACAGGGGTCAAGAACGAAAAACTGTTTTTT.

The chain uses TRBV19 and TRBJ2-3; D is perhaps TRBD1 or TRBD2 (7 bases each). V lost 5 bases to trimming and J lost 0 bases, with 21 bases between them. From germline, CDR1 is LNHDA and CDR2 SQIVND (reference sequence). The CDR3 is 18 amino acids. This CDR3 is CASSRPSGQAKSTDTQYF. The CDR3 region has the DNA TGTGCCAGTAGTCGACCTAGCGGACAGGCCAAAAGCACAGATACGCAGTATTTT.

The chain joins TRBV5-1 to TRBJ1-2; D may be TRBD1 (6 bases). The CDR3 extends over 15 amino acids. Germline values: CDR1 SGHRS, CDR2 YFSETQ. Trimming left V 5 bases short and J 1 base short, with 15 bases between. Here the CDR3 reads CASSLGGAVNYGYTF. In DNA form, the CDR3 reads TGCGCCAGCAGTTTAGGGGGGGCGGTTAACTATGGCTACACCTTC.

This sequence joins TRBV5-1 and TRBJ2-1; D is unclear. This CDR3 comprises 14 residues. The germline V gene encodes CDR1 SGHRS and CDR2 YFSETQ. Deletions cut 0 bases from V and 8 bases from J, with 12 bases between. CDR3 sequence: CASSLGQLEHEQFF. The CDR3 DNA reads as TGCGCCAGCAGCTTGGGGCAGCTGGAGCATGAGCAGTTCTTC. The full variable domain, in which reference TRBV5-1 and TRBJ2-1 provide the parts outside the CDR3, is KAGVTQTPRYLIKTRGQQVTLSCSPISGHRSVSWYQQTPGQGLQFLFEYFSETQRNKGNFPGRFSGRQFSNSRSEMNVSTLELGDSALYLCASSLGQLEHEQFFGPGTRLTVL.

This clone was seen only a few times. The V call is TRBV19, the J call TRBJ1-1; TRBD1 is a possible D gene (5 bases). Germline lookup yields CDR1 LNHDA and CDR2 SQIVND (reference sequence). Trimming took 3 bases from V and 2 from J, leaving 16 bases between them. This CDR3 is built from 16 residues. The CDR3 loop reads CASSMPGTATNTEAFF. The CDR3 region has the DNA TGTGCCAGTAGTATGCCTGGGACGGCCACTAACACTGAAGCTTTCTTT.

The genes are TRBV30 and TRBJ2-7; TRBD1 matches 7 bases. CDR3 length: 11 amino acids. V shed 5 bases and J 6 bases; nucleotides not matched to a gene: 4. Germline V CDR1 and CDR2: GTSNPN, SVGIG (reference sequence). This CDR3 reads CAWDRVGEQYF. The CDR3 bases are TGTGCCTGGGACAGGGTTGGCGAGCAGTACTTC.

This clone has only a few counts. The chain links TRBV5-6 to TRBJ2-7, with 8 bases lining up with TRBD2. This CDR3 spans 15 amino acids. V dropped 2 bases and J dropped 2; count of bases not matched to a gene: 6. The germline V gene encodes CDR1 SGHDT and CDR2 YYEEEE. The DNA for the CDR3 is TGTGCCAGCAGCTTTGGCGGGAGGATAGCCTACGAGCAGTACTTC. It specifies CASSFGGRIAYEQYF.

V and J are TRBV2 and TRBJ2-1; TRBD2 aligns across 11 bases. CDR1 is SNHLY, CDR2 FYNNEI, per germline. V was clipped by 10 bases and J by 7 bases; unmatched bases: 12. This CDR3 region has 15 residues. Written as DNA, the CDR3 is TGTGCCACAGCAGGGGGCCGACTAGCGGGAAATGAGCAGTTCTTC. It translates to CATAGGRLAGNEQFF.

This sequence joins TRBV5-1 and TRBJ1-1, with TRBD1 matching over 7 bases. This CDR3 is built from 13 residues. Germline CDR1 SGHRS, CDR2 YFSETQ. V lost 3 bases to trimming and J lost 4 bases; unmatched junction nucleotides: 3. Here the CDR3 reads CASSSGTVTEAFF. The CDR3, as DNA: TGCGCCAGCAGCTCCGGGACAGTCACTGAAGCTTTCTTT.

This clone has more than one count but fewer than ten. This CDR3 is also generated by other DNA sequences in the sample. CDR3 sequence (DNA): TGCGCCAGCAGCTTGGATCCAGGGAACACTGAAGCTTTCTTT. Its translation: CASSLDPGNTEAFF. This chain links TRBV5-1 with TRBJ1-1; no firm D call. Germline V gene data show CDR1 as SGHRS and CDR2 as YFSETQ. The CDR3 extends over 14 amino acids. V was pared by 0 bases and J by 1 base, with 7 bases between.

This sequence joins TRBV5-1 and TRBJ1-2, with 7 nucleotides matching TRBD1. The CDR3 extends over 14 amino acids. V gave up 4 bases and J gave up 5 bases; unmatched junction bases: 8. CDR1 is SGHRS, CDR2 YFSETQ, per germline. The chain's CDR3 is CASSPQGGEYGYTF. CDR3 sequence (DNA): TGCGCCAGCAGCCCCCAGGGGGGGGAATATGGCTACACCTTC.

V usage is TRBV29-1 and J usage is TRBJ1-1; D perhaps matches TRBD1 (5 bases). Trimming stripped 7 bases from V and 4 bases from J, with 13 bases between. Germline V lookup: CDR1 SQVTM, CDR2 ANQGSEA. The CDR3 has 12 residues. The CDR3 spells CSGRTTATEAFF. The CDR3 bases are TGCAGCGGCCGTACGACAGCCACTGAAGCTTTCTTT.

This clone has a handful of counts. The genes are TRBV14 and TRBJ2-3, with D unresolved. CDR3 length equals 14 residues. V was cut by 0 bases and J by 9 bases, with 13 bases left in between. Germline V lookup: CDR1 SGHDN, CDR2 FVKESK. The chain's CDR3 is CASSQDRRTATQYF. CDR3 in DNA: TGTGCCAGCAGCCAAGATAGGCGGACGGCGACGCAGTATTTT.

The rearrangement links TRBV5-1 to TRBJ2-1; 15 bases map to TRBD2. CDR1 is SGHRS, CDR2 YFSETQ, per germline. The CDR3 spans 16 residues. The trim removed 4 bases at V and 6 bases at J, leaving 5 bases unmatched. Written as DNA, the CDR3 is TGCGCCAGCAGCATTACGGGACTAGCGGGGGGCAATGAGCAGTTCTTC. It yields the protein CASSITGLAGGNEQFF.

Remarks on this clone: Other DNA sequences from this sample encode an identical CDR3 as well. CDR3 in amino acids: CSVTGDRGTDTQYF. The CDR3 coding sequence is TGCAGCGTTACGGGGGACAGGGGGACAGATACGCAGTATTTT. V and J are TRBV29-1 and TRBJ2-3, with 11 bases fitting TRBD1. CDR1 is SQVTM, CDR2 ANQGSEA, per germline. V lost 5 bases and J lost 3; bases outside the gene matches: 4. The CDR3 consists of 14 residues.

The chain carries TRBV5-1 and TRBJ1-5; D may be TRBD1 (6 bases). V was shortened by 1 base and J by 1 base, with 9 bases between the two germline ends. Germline loops: CDR1 SGHRS, CDR2 YFSETQ. The CDR3 totals 15 residues. CDR3 protein: CASSLIGGSNQPQHF. In DNA form, the CDR3 reads TGCGCCAGCAGCTTGATAGGGGGGAGCAATCAGCCCCAGCATTTT.

V and J are TRBV6-1 and TRBJ2-7; D is unresolved. Trimming shortened V by 8 bases and J by 3 bases, and 11 bases separated the two germline ends. Germline-derived CDR1 and CDR2 are MNHNS and SASEGT. There are 12 residues in the CDR3. For the CDR3, the DNA is TGTGCCAGCTCGTCGGCGTACTACGAGCAGTACTTC. Residues: CASSSAYYEQYF.

This chain uses TRBV10-3 with TRBJ2-1; 9 bases map to TRBD1. The V and J ends lost 6 bases and 10 bases, in that order; junction bases with no gene match: 10. This CDR3 comprises 14 residues. Germline CDR1 and CDR2: ENHRY and SYGVKD. CDR3 DNA: TGTGCCATCAGCCCGGGGACAGGGTTGGTAGAGCAGTTCTTC. Encoded protein: CAISPGTGLVEQFF.

The genes are TRBV11-2 and TRBJ1-1; D possibly corresponds to TRBD1 (5 bases). The V end was cut by 2 bases, the J end by 8 bases, with 18 bases between. The germline V gene encodes CDR1 SGHAT and CDR2 FQNNGV. The CDR3 covers 15 residues. The CDR3 spells CASSLYSQGSLEAFF. DNA for the CDR3: TGTGCCAGCAGCTTATATTCCCAGGGCTCCTTGGAAGCTTTCTTT.

This clone was found many times. The V call is TRBV21-1, the J call TRBJ2-5; TRBD1, as called in the table, went unchecked against the DNA. TRBV21-1 is a pseudogene locus. This CDR3 is 19 amino acids long. DNA for the CDR3: TGTGCCAGCACCCAATTAGGGGCAGGACACCTCCTTTTACAAGAGACCCAGTACTTC. This sequence encodes CASTQLGAGHLLLQETQYF.

V gene TRBV28 combines with J gene TRBJ2-3, with D unclear. The CDR3 consists of 13 residues. V was trimmed by 4 bases and J by 3 bases, leaving 8 bases between them. The germline V gene has CDR1 MDHEN and CDR2 SYDVKM. CDR3 DNA sequence: TGTGCCAGCAGTTCCACGGAAACAGATACGCAGTATTTT. Amino acid sequence: CASSSTETDTQYF.

The rearrangement joins TRBV18 to TRBJ1-1; the D gene is possibly TRBD1 (5 bases). Trimming stripped 6 bases from V and 5 bases from J, with 19 bases between. This CDR3 is built from 15 residues. CDR1 KGHSH and CDR2 LQKENI come from the germline V gene. The CDR3 is CASSHGAGWLTEAFF. In DNA form, the CDR3 reads TGTGCCAGCTCCCACGGGGCAGGGTGGTTGACTGAAGCTTTCTTT.